The clone carrying this TCR beta chain was counted a few times. This sample's time point: blood at routine non-recurrence follow-up after resection. Sequencing of whole RNA from tumor, nontumor lung or frozen PBMC involved no sorting. From the 5' RACE reads, TCRdb called clonotypes with MiXCR, one entry per CDR3 protein. The sample includes approximately 56,000 distinct CDR3 sequences, around 7.7% of them seen just once. This specimen belongs to a study of spatial heterogeneity in lung cancer. Study context: Some 72 TRACERx patients with early, untreated non-small cell lung cancer donated samples. Each distinct TCR and UMI combination averaged more than ten appearances in raw reads.

Trimming at V came to 0 bases and at J to 2 bases, leaving 1 base not matched to a gene. This CDR3 comprises 16 residues. Germline loops: CDR1 MNHEY, CDR2 SVGEGT. The TCR was taken from a female donor with early-stage non-small cell lung cancer. The J gene is TRBJ2-5, the V gene TRBV6-2 or TRBV6-3; TRBD2 matches at 12 bases. This specimen consisted of PBMCs, obtained at follow-up. CDR3 DNA: TGTGCCAGCAGTTACTCGACTAGCGGGGGACAAGAGACCCAGTACTTC. This translates into CASSYSTSGGQETQYF.